Each of the 32 T cell receptor beta chains below was sequenced from the same sample in a study of T-cell reconstitution after alpha-beta-depleted transplantation in children. This sample's TCRbeta library carried unique molecular identifier barcodes. Each CDR3 protein gets one entry after TCRdb re-called the PCR reads with MiXCR. Altogether about 900,000 distinct CDR3 sequences are present, roughly 29% being singletons, with the ten largest covering roughly 31%. This material consisted of PBMCs, mostly from graft donor cells, taken 360 days after TCRalphabeta/CD19-depleted stem cell transplant. The receptors shown here come from a boy younger than two who had a stem cell transplant for SCID, so the T cells may come from the graft donor.

Only a few counts were recorded for this clonotype. This chain links TRBV7-2 with TRBJ1-4; 10 positions agree with TRBD1. CDR1 and CDR2 (germline): SGHTA, FQGNSA. The CDR3 covers 16 residues. Germline trimming cut 4 bases from V and 2 bases from J; bases unmatched to any gene: 4. In DNA, the CDR3 is TGTGCCAGCAGCTCGGACAGGGGGGTTACTAATGAAAAACTGTTTTTT. The encoded protein is CASSSDRGVTNEKLFF.

This chain connects TRBV28 to TRBJ2-3; no definite D call. The length of the CDR3 is 14 residues. Per germline, CDR1 MDHEN and CDR2 SYDVKM. V was pared by 2 bases and J by 6 bases, with 12 bases between. This chain's CDR3 is CASSLGSGYDTQYF. As DNA, the CDR3 is TGTGCCAGCAGTTTAGGGTCCGGTTACGATACGCAGTATTTT.

This clonotype was found a few times. The chain combines TRBV20-1 with TRBJ2-5, with TRBD2 matching 8 bases. CDR3 size: 15 residues. V was pared by 1 base and J by 5 bases, with 9 bases of the junction left unmatched. From germline, CDR1 is DFQATT and CDR2 SNEGSKA (reference sequence). This CDR3 is CSARATSVPGETQYF. CDR3 nucleotide sequence: TGCAGTGCTAGAGCGACTAGCGTACCGGGCGAGACCCAGTACTTC.

J is TRBJ2-5 and V is TRBV5-1; D might be TRBD2 (6 bases). The CDR3 consists of 14 residues. The V end lost 4 bases, the J end lost 5 bases, and 15 bases lay between the germline ends. Germline loops: CDR1 SGHRS, CDR2 YFSETQ. The chain's CDR3 is CASSGSAGRETQYF. CDR3 coding DNA: TGCGCCAGCAGCGGCTCGGCGGGGCGGGAGACCCAGTACTTC.

This clonotype was seen only a few times. The chain recombines TRBV12-3 or TRBV12-4 with TRBJ2-7, with 15 bases that match TRBD2. The CDR3 consists of 18 residues. With V trimmed by 4 bases and J by 0 bases, 7 bases remained unmatched. CDR3 sequence: CASSSRTSGGAYSYEQYF. CDR3 sequence (DNA): TGTGCCAGCAGTTCCCGGACTAGCGGGGGGGCCTACTCCTACGAGCAGTACTTC.

This clonotype was seen a few times. This chain links TRBV7-9 with TRBJ1-5; 9 bases map to TRBD1. This CDR3 is built from 14 residues. Germline CDR1 reads SEHNR; CDR2 reads FQNEAQ (reference sequence). The V segment lost 4 bases and the J segment 5 bases; nucleotides outside the gene matches: 3. CDR3 coding DNA: TGTGCCAGCAGCTGGGGACAGGGTTATCAGCCCCAGCATTTT. This codes for CASSWGQGYQPQHF.

V usage is TRBV28 and J usage is TRBJ1-5; 10 bases are shared with TRBD1. CDR3 size: 15 residues. The V gene's germline CDR1 is MDHEN and CDR2 SYDVKM. V lost 8 bases to trimming and J lost 4 bases; unmatched junction nucleotides: 8. The CDR3 loop reads CASLSGTGANQPQHF. The CDR3 DNA sequence: TGTGCCAGCTTGTCCGGGACAGGGGCAAATCAGCCCCAGCATTTT.

The chain is built from TRBV6-1 and TRBJ1-4, with 12 bases identical to TRBD1. With V trimmed by 6 bases and J by 8 bases, 7 bases remained unmatched. The germline CDR1 and CDR2 sequences are MNHNS and SASEGT. The CDR3 has 15 residues. The CDR3 sequence is CASSGTGGFREKLFF. The CDR3 DNA reads TGTGCCAGCAGCGGGACAGGGGGCTTTAGGGAAAAACTGTTTTTT.

This clonotype has more than one count but fewer than ten. The gene calls are TRBV10-2 and TRBJ2-7, with a possible D match to TRBD2 (6 bases). V was trimmed by 1 base and J by 9 bases, leaving 10 bases between them. The germline gives CDR1 WSHSY, CDR2 SAAADI. The CDR3 is made up of 12 amino acids. The CDR3 spells CASSEFRGLQYF. The CDR3, as DNA: TGCGCCAGCAGTGAGTTTCGGGGGTTGCAGTACTTC.

The chain employs TRBV5-6 and TRBJ2-7; 9 bases map to TRBD2. CDR1 and CDR2 from the germline V gene are SGHDT and YYEEEE. The CDR3 covers 14 residues. With V trimmed by 2 bases and J by 6 bases, 6 bases remained unmatched. The CDR3 coding sequence is TGTGCCAGCAGCTTTCTCCGCGGGGGGGTCGAGCAGTACTTC. As protein: CASSFLRGGVEQYF. The whole variable domain, filled in from reference TRBV5-6 and TRBJ2-7, reads DAGVTQSPTHLIKTRGQQVTLRCSPKSGHDTVSWYQQALGQGPQFIFQYYEEEERQRGNFPDRFSGHQFPNYSSELNVNALLLGDSALYLCASSFLRGGVEQYFGPGTRLTVT.

This clonotype was recorded at least ten times. The chain employs TRBV5-6 and TRBJ1-6, with D possibly TRBD1 on 5 matching bases. Looked up from germline, CDR1 is SGHDT and CDR2 is YYEEEE. Trimming pared 1 base from V and 9 bases from J, leaving 5 bases between. This CDR3 has 12 residues. This CDR3 reads CASSLRGSPLHF. Here the CDR3 DNA reads TGTGCCAGCAGCTTGAGGGGTTCACCCCTCCACTTT.

This chain links TRBV12-3 or TRBV12-4 with TRBJ1-3; the D gene is possibly TRBD1 (5 bases). The CDR3 runs to 13 residues. The V end lost 1 base, the J end lost 8 bases, and 9 bases lay between the germline ends. Here the CDR3 DNA reads TGTGCCAGCAGTTTAGGTGGGGGATACACCATATATTTT. Translation gives CASSLGGGYTIYF.

The rearrangement uses TRBV11-1 and TRBJ2-5, with D possibly TRBD1 on 6 matching bases. V was shortened by 0 bases and J by 5 bases, with 22 bases between the two germline ends. The CDR3 runs 18 residues. The germline gives CDR1 SGHAT, CDR2 FQDESV (reference sequence). The CDR3 loop is CASSLAKTRDIFQETQYF. The CDR3 DNA sequence: TGTGCCAGCAGCTTAGCGAAGACCCGGGACATCTTCCAGGAGACCCAGTACTTC.

In this sample, this clonotype turned up many times. CDR3 sequence: CASSLGESVAEAFF. The CDR3 region has the DNA TGTGCCAGCAGTTTGGGGGAGTCGGTCGCTGAAGCTTTCTTT. The chain recombines TRBV28 with TRBJ1-1; D is perhaps TRBD1 (5 bases). Trimming removed 3 bases from V and 6 bases from J, with 14 bases in between. Germline assignment: CDR1 MDHEN and CDR2 SYDVKM. This CDR3 spans 14 amino acids.

The chain couples TRBV9 to TRBJ2-2, with 8 nucleotides matching TRBD2. The CDR3 loop spans 14 amino acids. V lost 6 bases and J lost 5; bases outside the gene matches: 6. In germline, CDR1 is SGDLS, CDR2 YYNGEE. The CDR3 region is CASNGGGPTGELFF. CDR3 sequence (DNA): TGTGCCAGCAATGGCGGGGGGCCGACCGGGGAGCTGTTTTTT.

This clonotype was counted only a few times. This chain connects TRBV28 to TRBJ1-1, with D unresolved. Germline CDR1 reads MDHEN; CDR2 reads SYDVKM. Trimming pared 2 bases from V and 1 base from J, leaving 11 bases between. The CDR3 extends over 15 amino acids. CDR3 residues: CASSLRSTANTEAFF. The CDR3 DNA reads as TGTGCCAGCAGTTTACGGTCGACCGCGAACACTGAAGCTTTCTTT.

The chain joins TRBV7-2 to TRBJ2-1; tentative D call: TRBD1 (6 bases). The V end lost 3 bases, the J end lost 10 bases, and 16 bases lay between the germline ends. Per germline, CDR1 SGHTA and CDR2 FQGNSA. The CDR3 has 14 amino acids. The CDR3 here is CASSLVLTGREQFF. The CDR3 coding sequence is TGTGCCAGCAGCTTGGTTCTGACAGGAAGAGAGCAGTTCTTC.

The J gene is TRBJ1-1, the V gene TRBV20-1; possibly TRBD1 for D (5 bases). The CDR3 has 14 amino acids. Germline CDR1 and CDR2: DFQATT and SNEGSKA (reference sequence). Trimming left V 3 bases short and J 2 bases short, with 13 bases between. CDR3 amino acids: CSARAGALNTEAFF. DNA of the CDR3: TGCAGTGCTAGGGCCGGGGCCCTAAACACTGAAGCTTTCTTT.

This clonotype has a handful of counts. The rearrangement links TRBV20-1 to TRBJ1-1, with a possible D match to TRBD1 (6 bases). The CDR3 consists of 13 residues. Germline V gives CDR1 DFQATT, CDR2 SNEGSKA (reference sequence). V was shortened by 5 bases and J by 1 base, with 11 bases between the two germline ends. As DNA, the CDR3 is TGCAGTGCTGTACAGGGTCCGAACACTGAAGCTTTCTTT. This encodes CSAVQGPNTEAFF.

V usage is TRBV12-3 or TRBV12-4 and J usage is TRBJ2-1, with 11 bases lining up with TRBD2. The V segment lost 6 bases and the J segment 7 bases; nucleotides outside the gene matches: 8. The CDR3 consists of 15 residues. The CDR3 loop is CASSPSGGPDNEQFF. Here the CDR3 DNA reads TGTGCCAGCAGCCCTAGCGGGGGGCCCGATAATGAGCAGTTCTTC.

CDR3 nucleotides: TGTGCCAGCAGTCCCCTTCTTGCGGGGGGGTACCCCTACGAGCAGTACTTC. Protein: CASSPLLAGGYPYEQYF. This chain links TRBV12-3 or TRBV12-4 with TRBJ2-7; 9 bases are shared with TRBD2. V lost 5 bases and J lost 2; bases outside the gene matches: 13. The CDR3 totals 17 residues.

This clonotype was counted ten times or more. The rearrangement links TRBV20-1 to TRBJ2-7; D remains ambiguous. CDR1 and CDR2 from the germline V gene are DFQATT and SNEGSKA (reference sequence). The CDR3 contains 16 residues. V shed 3 bases and J shed 0 bases, with 18 bases lying between them. CDR3 protein: CSASPLRRPYSYEQYF. CDR3 nucleotides: TGCAGTGCTAGTCCCCTCCGCAGGCCTTACTCCTACGAGCAGTACTTC.

J is TRBJ2-3 and V is TRBV7-8; TRBD1 or TRBD2 may be the D gene (5 bases each). Germline V gene data show CDR1 as SGHVS and CDR2 as FQNEAQ. V lost 4 bases to trimming and J lost 6 bases, with 20 bases between them. The CDR3 length is 16 residues. CDR3 nucleotides: TGTGCCAGCAGCTCAAGTGGGACCAATCCTGCGGATACGCAGTATTTT. This encodes CASSSSGTNPADTQYF.

The rearrangement links TRBV7-8 to TRBJ2-7; perhaps D is TRBD1 or TRBD2 (5 bases each). V lost 5 bases to trimming and J lost 7 bases, with 21 bases between them. The CDR3 has 15 residues. Looked up from germline, CDR1 is SGHVS and CDR2 is FQNEAQ. The CDR3 DNA is TGTGCCAGCAGCCTTTACACCCGGGGCGGTAAAGAGCAGTACTTC. Translation gives CASSLYTRGGKEQYF.

In this sample, this clonotype turned up a few times. The J gene is TRBJ2-7, the V gene TRBV2, with TRBD1 matching over 8 bases. Germline V lookup: CDR1 SNHLY, CDR2 FYNNEI. The V and J ends lost 7 bases and 2 bases, in that order; junction bases with no gene match: 10. The CDR3 covers 15 residues. In nucleotides, the CDR3 is TGTGCCAGCATGAAGTCCTGGACAGGGACCTACGAGCAGTACTTC. The encoded protein is CASMKSWTGTYEQYF.

This clonotype showed up many times. The chain recombines TRBV12-3 or TRBV12-4 with TRBJ2-5; 8 nucleotides match TRBD1. CDR3 length equals 17 residues. V was pared by 6 bases and J by 5 bases, with 17 bases of the junction left unmatched. This CDR3 reads CASSPPLDRGKWETQYF. The CDR3 DNA follows: TGTGCCAGCAGCCCCCCCCTTGACAGGGGCAAGTGGGAGACCCAGTACTTC.

V and J are TRBV12-3 or TRBV12-4 and TRBJ1-5; 7 positions agree with TRBD1. This CDR3 has 15 amino acids. Trimming cost V 8 bases and J 0 bases; bases outside gene matches: 7. The CDR3 bases are TGTGCCAGCTCACCTCAGGGGGTTAGCAATCAGCCCCAGCATTTT. This sequence encodes CASSPQGVSNQPQHF.

This clonotype appeared a few times. The J gene is TRBJ2-2, the V gene TRBV20-1; perhaps TRBD1 as D (5 bases). The V gene lost 2 bases and the J gene lost 4 bases, with 14 bases spanning the gap. CDR1 and CDR2 from the germline V gene are DFQATT and SNEGSKA (reference sequence). CDR3 length: 15 amino acids. DNA for the CDR3: TGCAGTGCTAGACCCTGGGGCAGCGTCACCGGGGAGCTGTTTTTT. It translates to CSARPWGSVTGELFF.

The J gene is TRBJ2-5, the V gene TRBV10-3; D might be TRBD2 (6 bases). Trimming removed 3 bases from V and 5 bases from J, with 13 bases in between. Germline V CDR1 and CDR2: ENHRY, SYGVKD. This CDR3 is 14 amino acids long. This CDR3 reads CAISDLAGTETQYF. The CDR3 bases are TGTGCCATCAGTGACCTGGCGGGGACGGAGACCCAGTACTTC.

The gene calls are TRBV29-1 and TRBJ2-5; 12 positions agree with TRBD1. Germline lookup yields CDR1 SQVTM and CDR2 ANQGSEA. J lost 4 bases, V lost 5 bases, and 5 bases had no gene match. The CDR3 consists of 14 residues. CDR3 in amino acids: CSVLGTGGGETQYF. CDR3 sequence (DNA): TGCAGCGTTCTTGGGACAGGGGGCGGAGAGACCCAGTACTTC. Combining the CDR3 with reference TRBV29-1 and TRBJ2-5 gives the whole variable domain SAVISQKPSRDICQRGTSLTIQCQVDSQVTMMFWYRQQPGQSLTLIATANQGSEATYESGFVIDKFPISRPNLTFSTLTVSNMSPEDSSIYLCSVLGTGGGETQYFGPGTRLLVL.

This rearrangement joins TRBV18 to TRBJ2-1; 8 bases match TRBD1. Looked up from germline, CDR1 is KGHSH and CDR2 is LQKENI. V was clipped by 6 bases and J by 4 bases; unmatched bases: 11. The CDR3 totals 16 residues. The CDR3 spells CASSPFDRGAYNEQFF. CDR3 sequence (DNA): TGTGCCAGCTCCCCGTTTGACAGGGGAGCATACAATGAGCAGTTCTTC.

The V and J genes are TRBV7-3 and TRBJ2-1, with a tentative D call TRBD2 (5 bases). This CDR3 contains 17 residues. Germline-derived CDR1 and CDR2 are SGHTA and FQGTGA. Trimming pared 1 base from V and 4 bases from J, leaving 17 bases between. Written as DNA, the CDR3 is TGTGCCAGCAGCTTAATGATCGGCACGGGGAAGTACAATGAGCAGTTCTTC. Protein sequence: CASSLMIGTGKYNEQFF. The variable domain in full, completed from reference TRBV7-3 and TRBJ2-1, reads GAGVSQTPSNKVTEKGKYVELRCDPISGHTALYWYRQSLGQGPEFLIYFQGTGAADDSGLPNDRFFAVRPEGSVSTLKIQRTERGDSAVYLCASSLMIGTGKYNEQFFGPGTRLTVL.